Described below is a single T cell receptor beta chain sequence and its context. Its antigen remains unknown. This entry is derived from a study of beta chain features in type 1 diabetes. Study-wide results and caveats: Shortening of TCRB CDR3s, moderate but significant, appeared in all four CD4+ subsets of Type 1 diabetes patients. Highly expressing activated T cells could be over-counted with a cDNA template.

V lost 10 bases and J lost 7, with 19 bases in between. The CDR3 length is 13 residues. Germline CDR1 is MNHEY and CDR2 is SMNVEV (reference sequence). Based on CD45RO/CCR7/CD25/CD127/CD95/CD27, CD4+ regulatory, stem cell-like memory, naive and central memory cells were sorted. Sequenced material consisted of expressed TCRB transcripts (all of the isolated RNA was reverse transcribed). The table came from immunoSEQ multiplex PCR; TCRdb's copy has only in-frame clones and leaves some out. The sample carries around 170,000 clones, 9% to 10% recorded once. The genes are TRBV27 and TRBJ1-1, with a weak D call TRBD1 (6 bases). This TCR was sampled from a young woman with type 1 diabetes. Sample: central memory CD4+ T cells from blood. CDR3 in DNA: TGTGCCACCATACTCCAGGGGATTAGTGAAGCTTTCTTT. It encodes CATILQGISEAFF.